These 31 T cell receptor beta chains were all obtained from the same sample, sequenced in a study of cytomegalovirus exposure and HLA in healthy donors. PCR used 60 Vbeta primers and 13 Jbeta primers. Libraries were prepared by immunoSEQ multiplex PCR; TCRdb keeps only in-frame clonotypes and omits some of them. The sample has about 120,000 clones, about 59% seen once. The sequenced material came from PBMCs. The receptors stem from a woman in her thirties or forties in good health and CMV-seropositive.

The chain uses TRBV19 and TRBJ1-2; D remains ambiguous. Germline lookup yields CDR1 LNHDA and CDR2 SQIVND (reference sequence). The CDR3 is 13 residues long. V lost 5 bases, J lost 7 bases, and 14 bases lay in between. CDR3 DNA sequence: TGTGCCAGTAGTCTGACAAGGTCCCTTGGCTACACCTTC. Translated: CASSLTRSLGYTF.

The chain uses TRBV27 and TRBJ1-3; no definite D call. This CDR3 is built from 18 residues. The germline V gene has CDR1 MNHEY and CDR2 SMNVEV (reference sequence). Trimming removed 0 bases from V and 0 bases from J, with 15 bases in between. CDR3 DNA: TGTGCCAGCAGTTTATCGATCCCAGGCTACAACTCTGGAAACACCATATATTTT. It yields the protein CASSLSIPGYNSGNTIYF.

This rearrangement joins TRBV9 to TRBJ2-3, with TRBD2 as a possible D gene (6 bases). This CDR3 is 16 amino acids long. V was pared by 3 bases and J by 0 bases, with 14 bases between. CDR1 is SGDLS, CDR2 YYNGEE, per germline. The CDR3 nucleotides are TGTGCCAGCAGCGAGTGGGGCGGGATGAGCACAGATACGCAGTATTTT. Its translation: CASSEWGGMSTDTQYF.

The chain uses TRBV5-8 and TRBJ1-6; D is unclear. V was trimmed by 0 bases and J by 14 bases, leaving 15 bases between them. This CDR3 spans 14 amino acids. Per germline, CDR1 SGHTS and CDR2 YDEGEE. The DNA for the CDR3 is TGTGCCAGCAGCTTGGTTTCAAGACAAAACGCCCTCCACTTT. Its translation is CASSLVSRQNALHF.

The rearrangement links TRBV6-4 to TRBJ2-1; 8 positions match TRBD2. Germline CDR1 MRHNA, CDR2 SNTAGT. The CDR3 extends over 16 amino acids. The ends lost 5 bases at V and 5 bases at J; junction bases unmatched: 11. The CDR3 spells CASSYLPGTSDNEQFF. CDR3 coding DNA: TGTGCCAGCAGTTACCTACCCGGGACTAGTGACAATGAGCAGTTCTTC.

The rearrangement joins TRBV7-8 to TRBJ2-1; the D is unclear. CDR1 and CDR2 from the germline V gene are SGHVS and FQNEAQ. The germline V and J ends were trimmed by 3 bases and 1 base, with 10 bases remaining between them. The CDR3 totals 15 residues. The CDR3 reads CASSFGYDSYNEQFF. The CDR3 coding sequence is TGTGCCAGCAGCTTCGGTTACGATTCCTACAATGAGCAGTTCTTC.

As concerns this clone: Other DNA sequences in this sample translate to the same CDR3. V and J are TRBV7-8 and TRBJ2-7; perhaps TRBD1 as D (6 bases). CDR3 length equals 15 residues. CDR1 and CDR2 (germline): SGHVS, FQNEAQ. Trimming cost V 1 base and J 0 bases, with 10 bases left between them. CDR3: CASSLGGQSSYEQYF. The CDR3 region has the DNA TGTGCCAGCAGCTTAGGTGGACAGAGCTCCTACGAGCAGTACTTC. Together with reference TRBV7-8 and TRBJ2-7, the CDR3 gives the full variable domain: GAGVSQSPRYKVAKRGQDVALRCDPISGHVSLFWYQQALGQGPEFLTYFQNEAQLDKSGLPSDRFFAERPEGSVSTLKIQRTQQEDSAVYLCASSLGGQSSYEQYFGPGTRLTVT.

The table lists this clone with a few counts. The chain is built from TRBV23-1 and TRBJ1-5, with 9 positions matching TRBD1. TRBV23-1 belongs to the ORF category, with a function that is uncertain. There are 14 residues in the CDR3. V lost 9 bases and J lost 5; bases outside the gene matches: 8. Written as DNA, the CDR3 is TGCGCCAGGGGGGACAGGGAGCGGGATCAGCCCCAGCATTTT. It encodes CARGDRERDQPQHF.

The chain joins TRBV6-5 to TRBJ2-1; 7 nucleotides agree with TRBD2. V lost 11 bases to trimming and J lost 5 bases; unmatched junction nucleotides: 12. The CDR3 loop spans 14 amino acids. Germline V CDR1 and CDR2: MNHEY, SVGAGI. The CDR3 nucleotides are TGTGCCGTACGAGCGGGAAATATCAACAATGAGCAGTTCTTC. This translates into CAVRAGNINNEQFF.

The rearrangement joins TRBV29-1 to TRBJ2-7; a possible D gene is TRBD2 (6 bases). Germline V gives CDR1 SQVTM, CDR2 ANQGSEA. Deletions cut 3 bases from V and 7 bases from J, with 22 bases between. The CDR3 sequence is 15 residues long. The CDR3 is CSVDYPGTPSPEQYF. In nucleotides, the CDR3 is TGCAGCGTTGACTACCCCGGGACTCCCTCTCCGGAGCAGTACTTC.

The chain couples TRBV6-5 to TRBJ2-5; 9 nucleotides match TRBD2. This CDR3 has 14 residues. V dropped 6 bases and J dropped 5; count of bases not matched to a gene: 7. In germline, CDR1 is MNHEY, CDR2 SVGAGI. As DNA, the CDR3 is TGTGCCAGCAGGCCTAGCGGGGCAAGGGAGACCCAGTACTTC. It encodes CASRPSGARETQYF.

The CDR3 DNA is TGTGCCAGCAGTTTAACTCGGGAGGTGGACACCGGGGAGCTGTTTTTT. This encodes CASSLTREVDTGELFF. V and J are TRBV28 and TRBJ2-2, with 7 bases matching TRBD2. The V gene's germline CDR1 is MDHEN and CDR2 SYDVKM. J was trimmed by 3 bases and V by 2 bases; bases with no gene match: 6. The CDR3 extends over 16 amino acids.

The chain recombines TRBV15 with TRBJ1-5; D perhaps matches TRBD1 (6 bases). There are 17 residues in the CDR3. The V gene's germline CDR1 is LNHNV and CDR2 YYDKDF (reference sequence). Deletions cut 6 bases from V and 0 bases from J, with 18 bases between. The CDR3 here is CATRGQTPPYSNQPQHF. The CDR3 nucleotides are TGTGCCACCAGAGGACAGACTCCTCCTTATAGCAATCAGCCCCAGCATTTT.

The CDR3 bases are TGTGCCAGCAGCTCTAACAGGATATACGAGCAGTACTTC. Its protein is CASSSNRIYEQYF. The J gene is TRBJ2-7, the V gene TRBV11-2; tentative D call: TRBD1 (5 bases). Germline V gene sequence: CDR1 SGHAT, CDR2 FQNNGV. CDR3 length: 13 residues. V gave up 4 bases and J gave up 4 bases, with 11 bases separating them.

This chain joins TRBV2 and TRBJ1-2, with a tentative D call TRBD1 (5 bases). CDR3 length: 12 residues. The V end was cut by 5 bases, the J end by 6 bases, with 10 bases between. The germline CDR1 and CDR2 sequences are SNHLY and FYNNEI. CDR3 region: CASSYDRDGYTF. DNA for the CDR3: TGTGCCAGCAGTTATGACAGAGATGGCTACACCTTC.

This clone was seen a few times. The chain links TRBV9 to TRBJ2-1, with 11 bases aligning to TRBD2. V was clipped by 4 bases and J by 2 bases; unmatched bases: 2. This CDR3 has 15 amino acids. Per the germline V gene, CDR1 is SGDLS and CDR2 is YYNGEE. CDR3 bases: TGTGCCAGCAGCTGGGGACTAGCGGCCTACAATGAGCAGTTCTTC. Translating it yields CASSWGLAAYNEQFF.

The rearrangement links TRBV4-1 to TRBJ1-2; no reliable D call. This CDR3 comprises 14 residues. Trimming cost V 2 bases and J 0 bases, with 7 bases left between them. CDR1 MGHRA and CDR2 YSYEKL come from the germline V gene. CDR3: CASSQQFPNYGYTF. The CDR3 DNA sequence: TGCGCCAGCAGCCAACAGTTCCCTAACTATGGCTACACCTTC.

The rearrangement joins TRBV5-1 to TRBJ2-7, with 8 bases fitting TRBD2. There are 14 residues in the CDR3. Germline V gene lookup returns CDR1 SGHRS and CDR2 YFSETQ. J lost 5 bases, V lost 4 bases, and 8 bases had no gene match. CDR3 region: CASSLAGTSDEQYF. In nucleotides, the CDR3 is TGCGCCAGCAGCCTGGCCGGGACTAGTGACGAGCAGTACTTC. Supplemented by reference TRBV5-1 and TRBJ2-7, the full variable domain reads KAGVTQTPRYLIKTRGQQVTLSCSPISGHRSVSWYQQTPGQGLQFLFEYFSETQRNKGNFPGRFSGRQFSNSRSEMNVSTLELGDSALYLCASSLAGTSDEQYFGPGTRLTVT.

The CDR3 sequence: CASSTGDGIRGEQFF. The CDR3 nucleotides are TGTGCCAGCAGTACCGGCGATGGGATTCGGGGTGAGCAGTTCTTC. The chain recombines TRBV28 with TRBJ2-1, with D maybe TRBD2 (5 bases). The ends were cut back, 5 bases at V and 9 bases at J, with 20 bases in the middle. Germline assignment: CDR1 MDHEN and CDR2 SYDVKM. CDR3 length equals 15 residues.

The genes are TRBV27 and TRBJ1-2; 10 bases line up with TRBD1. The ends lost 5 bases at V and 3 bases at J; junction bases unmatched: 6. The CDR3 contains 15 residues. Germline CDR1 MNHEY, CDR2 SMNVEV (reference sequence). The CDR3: CASSPQGQGHYGYTF. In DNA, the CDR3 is TGTGCCAGCAGTCCCCAGGGACAGGGGCACTATGGCTACACCTTC.

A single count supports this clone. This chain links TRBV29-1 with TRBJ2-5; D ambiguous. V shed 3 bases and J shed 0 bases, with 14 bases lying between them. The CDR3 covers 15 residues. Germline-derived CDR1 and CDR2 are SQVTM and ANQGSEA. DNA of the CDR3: TGCAGCGTTGAGACTCACCAGAGGTACCAAGAGACCCAGTACTTC. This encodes CSVETHQRYQETQYF. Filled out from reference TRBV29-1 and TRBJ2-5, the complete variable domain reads SAVISQKPSRDICQRGTSLTIQCQVDSQVTMMFWYRQQPGQSLTLIATANQGSEATYESGFVIDKFPISRPNLTFSTLTVSNMSPEDSSIYLCSVETHQRYQETQYFGPGTRLLVL.

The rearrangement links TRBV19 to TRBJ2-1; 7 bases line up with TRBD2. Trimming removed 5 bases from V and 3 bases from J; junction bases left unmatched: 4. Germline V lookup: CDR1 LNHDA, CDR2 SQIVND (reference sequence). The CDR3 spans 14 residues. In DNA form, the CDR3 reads TGTGCCAGTAGTGCGGGGGTAAACTACAATGAGCAGTTCTTC. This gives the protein CASSAGVNYNEQFF.

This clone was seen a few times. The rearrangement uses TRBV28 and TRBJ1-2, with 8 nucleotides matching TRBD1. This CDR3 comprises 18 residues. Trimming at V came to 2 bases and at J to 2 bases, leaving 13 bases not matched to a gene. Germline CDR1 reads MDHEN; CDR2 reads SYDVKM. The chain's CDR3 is CASSLGQVPDRVNYGYTF. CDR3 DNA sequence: TGTGCCAGCAGTTTAGGACAGGTTCCGGACAGGGTAAACTATGGCTACACCTTC.

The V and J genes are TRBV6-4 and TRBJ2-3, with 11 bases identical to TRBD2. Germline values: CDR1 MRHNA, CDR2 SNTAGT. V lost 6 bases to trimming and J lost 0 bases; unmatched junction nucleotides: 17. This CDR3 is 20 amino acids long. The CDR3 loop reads CASRVHQMHRTSGSTDTQYF. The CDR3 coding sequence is TGTGCCAGCAGAGTCCATCAAATGCACCGGACTAGCGGGAGCACAGATACGCAGTATTTT.

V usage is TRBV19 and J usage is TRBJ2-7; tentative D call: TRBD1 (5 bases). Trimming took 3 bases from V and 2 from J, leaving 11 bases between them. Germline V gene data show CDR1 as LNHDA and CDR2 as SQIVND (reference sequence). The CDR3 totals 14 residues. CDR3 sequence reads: CASSMTEKTYEQYF. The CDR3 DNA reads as TGTGCCAGTAGTATGACAGAAAAGACCTACGAGCAGTACTTC.

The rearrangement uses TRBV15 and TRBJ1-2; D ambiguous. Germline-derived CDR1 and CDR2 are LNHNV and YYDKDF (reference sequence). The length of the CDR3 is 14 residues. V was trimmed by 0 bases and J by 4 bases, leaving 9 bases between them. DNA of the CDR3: TGTGCCACCAGCAGAGATCGAACGGTCTATGGCTACACCTTC. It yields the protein CATSRDRTVYGYTF.

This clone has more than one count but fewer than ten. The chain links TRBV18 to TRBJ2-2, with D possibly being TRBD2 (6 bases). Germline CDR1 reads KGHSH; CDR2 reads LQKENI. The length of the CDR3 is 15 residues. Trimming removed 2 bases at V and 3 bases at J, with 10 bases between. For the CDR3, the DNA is TGTGCCAGCTCACCATCTGCGGGGTACACCGGGGAGCTGTTTTTT. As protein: CASSPSAGYTGELFF.

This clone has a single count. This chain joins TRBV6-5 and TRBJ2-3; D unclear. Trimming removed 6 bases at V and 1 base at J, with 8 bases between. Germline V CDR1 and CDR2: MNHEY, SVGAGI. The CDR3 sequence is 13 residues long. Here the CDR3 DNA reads TGTGCCAGCAGCACAATCGGCACAGATACGCAGTATTTT. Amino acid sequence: CASSTIGTDTQYF.

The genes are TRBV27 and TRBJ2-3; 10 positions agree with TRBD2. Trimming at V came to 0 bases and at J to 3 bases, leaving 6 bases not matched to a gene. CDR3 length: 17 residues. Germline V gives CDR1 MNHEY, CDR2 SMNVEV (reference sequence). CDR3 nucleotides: TGTGCCAGCAGTTTATCGATCCTAGCGGGAGCAACAGATACGCAGTATTTT. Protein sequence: CASSLSILAGATDTQYF.

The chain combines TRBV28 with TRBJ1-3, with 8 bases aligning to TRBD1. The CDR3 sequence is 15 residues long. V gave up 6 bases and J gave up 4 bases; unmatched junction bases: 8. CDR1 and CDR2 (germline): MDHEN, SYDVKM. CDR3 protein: CASRLDRVPGNTIYF. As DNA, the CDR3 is TGTGCCAGCAGGCTGGACAGGGTCCCGGGAAACACCATATATTTT. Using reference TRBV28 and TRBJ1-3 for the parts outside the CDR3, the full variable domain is DVKVTQSSRYLVKRTGEKVFLECVQDMDHENMFWYRQDPGLGLRLIYFSYDVKMKEKGDIPEGYSVSREKKERFSLILESASTNQTSMYLCASRLDRVPGNTIYFGEGSWLTVV.

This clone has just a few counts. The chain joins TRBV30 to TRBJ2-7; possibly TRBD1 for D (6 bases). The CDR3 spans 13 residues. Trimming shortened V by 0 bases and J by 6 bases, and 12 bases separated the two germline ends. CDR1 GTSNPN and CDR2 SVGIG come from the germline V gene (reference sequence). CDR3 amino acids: CAWSVLRGGEQYF. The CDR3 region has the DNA TGTGCCTGGAGTGTACTCAGGGGTGGCGAGCAGTACTTC.